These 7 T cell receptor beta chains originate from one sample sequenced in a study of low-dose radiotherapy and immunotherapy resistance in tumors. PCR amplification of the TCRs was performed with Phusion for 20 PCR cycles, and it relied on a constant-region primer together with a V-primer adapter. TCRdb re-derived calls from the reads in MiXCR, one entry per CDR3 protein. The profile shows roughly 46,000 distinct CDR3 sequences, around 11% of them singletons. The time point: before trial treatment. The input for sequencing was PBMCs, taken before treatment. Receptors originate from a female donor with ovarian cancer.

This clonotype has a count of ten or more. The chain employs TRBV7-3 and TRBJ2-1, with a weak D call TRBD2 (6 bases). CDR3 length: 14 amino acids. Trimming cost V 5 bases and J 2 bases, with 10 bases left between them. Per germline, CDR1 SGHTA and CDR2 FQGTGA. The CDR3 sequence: CASSLSGTYNEQFF. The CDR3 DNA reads TGTGCCAGCAGCCTTAGCGGTACCTACAATGAGCAGTTCTTC.

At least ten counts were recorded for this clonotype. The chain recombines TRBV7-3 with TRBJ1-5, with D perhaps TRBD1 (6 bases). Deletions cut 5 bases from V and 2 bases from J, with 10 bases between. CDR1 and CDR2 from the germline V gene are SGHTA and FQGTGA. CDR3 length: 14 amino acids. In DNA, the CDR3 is TGTGCCAGCAGCCCGGGGGCGGGCAATCAGCCCCAGCATTTT. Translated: CASSPGAGNQPQHF.

The CDR3 sequence: CASSRHRVGSYNEQFF. DNA of the CDR3: TGTGCCAGCAGCAGACACAGGGTAGGGTCCTACAATGAGCAGTTCTTC. The chain employs TRBV27 and TRBJ2-1; D might be TRBD1 (6 bases). V was trimmed by 6 bases and J by 1 base, leaving 16 bases between them. Germline CDR1 is MNHEY and CDR2 is SMNVEV (reference sequence). The CDR3 length is 16 residues.

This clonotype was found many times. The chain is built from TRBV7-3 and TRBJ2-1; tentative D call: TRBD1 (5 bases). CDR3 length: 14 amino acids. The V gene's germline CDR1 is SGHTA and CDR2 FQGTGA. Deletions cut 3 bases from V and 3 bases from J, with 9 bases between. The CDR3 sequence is CASSLAGIYNEQFF. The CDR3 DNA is TGTGCCAGCAGCTTGGCAGGGATCTACAATGAGCAGTTCTTC.

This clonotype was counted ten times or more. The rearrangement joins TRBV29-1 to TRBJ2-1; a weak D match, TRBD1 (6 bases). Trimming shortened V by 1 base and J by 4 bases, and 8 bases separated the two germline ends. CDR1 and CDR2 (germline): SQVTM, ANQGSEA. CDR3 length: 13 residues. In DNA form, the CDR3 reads TGCAGCGTTGAAGGGCAGGGGTACAATGAGCAGTTCTTC. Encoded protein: CSVEGQGYNEQFF.

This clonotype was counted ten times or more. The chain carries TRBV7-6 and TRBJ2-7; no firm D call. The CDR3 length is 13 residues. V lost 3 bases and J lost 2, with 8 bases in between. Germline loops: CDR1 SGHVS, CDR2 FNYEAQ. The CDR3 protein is CASSFGTPYEQYF. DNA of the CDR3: TGTGCCAGCAGCTTCGGCACCCCCTACGAGCAGTACTTC.

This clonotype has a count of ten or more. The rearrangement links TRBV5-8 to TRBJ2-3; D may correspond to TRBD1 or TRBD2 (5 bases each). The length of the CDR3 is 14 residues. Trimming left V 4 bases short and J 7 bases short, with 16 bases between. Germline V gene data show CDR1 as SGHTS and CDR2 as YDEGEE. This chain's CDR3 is CASSLTGLMNTQYF. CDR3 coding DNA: TGTGCCAGCAGCCTTACGGGGCTCATGAATACGCAGTATTTT.